These T cell receptor beta chains were read from a single sample in a study of T-cell reconstitution after alpha-beta-depleted transplantation in children. From the PCR reads, TCRdb called clonotypes with MiXCR, one entry per CDR3 protein. The table lists about 280,000 distinct CDR3 sequences, approximately 10% of them singletons. The input for sequencing was peripheral blood, taken 180 days after TCRalphabeta/CD19-depleted stem cell transplant. The source is a male patient aged 2 to 9 who had a stem cell transplant for chronic granulomatous disease, so the T cells may come from the graft donor. Each CDR3 is given with its conserved first and last residue. D genes are given only for firm matches. Not every row has a clone size; where given, it reads once, few, many or a size class.

v_gene: TRBV9; d_gene: NA; abundance: many; j_gene: TRBJ2-7; CDR3aa: CASSAAGHYEQYF; CDR3nt: TGTGCCAGCAGCGCAGCGGGCCACTACGAGCAGTACTTC
v_gene: TRBV5-6; d_gene: TRBD1; abundance: many; j_gene: TRBJ2-1; CDR3aa: CASSPGQHYNEQFF; CDR3nt: TGTGCCAGCAGCCCGGGACAGCATTACAATGAGCAGTTCTTC
v_gene: TRBV5-1; d_gene: TRBD1; abundance: many; j_gene: TRBJ1-5; CDR3aa: CASSSSPGQGQPQHF; CDR3nt: TGCGCCAGCAGCTCTTCCCCGGGACAGGGCCAGCCCCAGCATTTT
v_gene: TRBV28; d_gene: NA; abundance: many; j_gene: TRBJ2-7; CDR3aa: CASSILGGSYEQYF; CDR3nt: TGTGCCAGCAGTATCCTAGGGGGCTCCTACGAGCAGTACTTC
v_gene: TRBV4-2; d_gene: NA; abundance: many; j_gene: TRBJ2-1; CDR3aa: CASSQPGLDEQFF; CDR3nt: TGTGCCAGCAGCCAACCTGGACTCGATGAGCAGTTCTTC
v_gene: TRBV25-1; d_gene: TRBD1; abundance: many; j_gene: TRBJ1-4; CDR3aa: CASRTGKGEKLFF; CDR3nt: TGTGCCAGCAGGACAGGGAAAGGTGAAAAACTGTTTTTT
v_gene: TRBV7-7; d_gene: NA; abundance: NA; j_gene: TRBJ2-2; CDR3aa: CASSRSRPGELFF; CDR3nt: TGTGCTAGCAGCCGCTCAAGGCCCGGGGAGCTGTTTTTT
v_gene: TRBV27; d_gene: NA; abundance: many; j_gene: TRBJ1-5; CDR3aa: CASRRSVEGPQHF; CDR3nt: TGTGCCAGCAGACGTTCGGTGGAGGGGCCCCAGCATTTT
v_gene: TRBV2; d_gene: NA; abundance: many; j_gene: TRBJ1-4; CDR3aa: CASSEGPLDEKLFF; CDR3nt: TGTGCCAGCAGTGAGGGACCGCTTGACGAAAAACTGTTTTTT
v_gene: TRBV12-3/TRBV12-4; d_gene: NA; abundance: many; j_gene: TRBJ2-3; CDR3aa: CASSPAGYGTDTQYF; CDR3nt: TGTGCCAGCAGCCCCGCGGGATACGGCACAGATACGCAGTATTTT
v_gene: TRBV20-1; d_gene: TRBD1; abundance: many; j_gene: TRBJ2-5; CDR3aa: CSARGTVQETQYF; CDR3nt: TGCAGTGCTAGGGGGACAGTCCAAGAGACCCAGTACTTC
v_gene: TRBV5-4; d_gene: NA; abundance: NA; j_gene: TRBJ2-1; CDR3aa: CASSLRQSSYNEQFF; CDR3nt: TGTGCCAGCAGCTTGCGGCAGTCCTCCTACAATGAGCAGTTCTTC
v_gene: TRBV12-3/TRBV12-4; d_gene: NA; abundance: many; j_gene: TRBJ2-1; CDR3aa: CASSMGGQSSRFF; CDR3nt: TGTGCCAGCAGTATGGGGGGTCAGAGCTCGCGGTTCTTC
v_gene: TRBV20-1; d_gene: NA; abundance: many; j_gene: TRBJ1-4; CDR3aa: CSARADREKLFF; CDR3nt: TGCAGTGCTAGAGCCGACAGAGAAAAACTGTTTTTT
v_gene: TRBV21-1; d_gene: NA; abundance: many; j_gene: TRBJ2-2; CDR3aa: CASSKESRDRVSPGELFF; CDR3nt: TGTGCCAGCAGCAAAGAGTCCCGGGACAGGGTGTCCCCCGGGGAGCTGTTTTTT
v_gene: TRBV7-2; d_gene: TRBD2; abundance: many; j_gene: TRBJ2-1; CDR3aa: CASSLLGLAGRGEQFF; CDR3nt: TGTGCCAGCAGCTTATTAGGACTAGCGGGACGTGGTGAGCAGTTCTTC
v_gene: TRBV7-6; d_gene: NA; abundance: few; j_gene: TRBJ1-6; CDR3aa: CASSSLGASSPLHF; CDR3nt: TGTGCCAGCAGCTCCCTGGGGGCTAGTTCACCCCTCCACTTT
v_gene: TRBV20-1; d_gene: NA; abundance: many; j_gene: TRBJ2-5; CDR3aa: CSARWGAETQYF; CDR3nt: TGCAGTGCTAGGTGGGGGGCAGAGACCCAGTACTTC
v_gene: TRBV12-3/TRBV12-4; d_gene: NA; abundance: many; j_gene: TRBJ2-3; CDR3aa: CASSQPGADRTDTQYF; CDR3nt: TGTGCCAGCAGTCAACCCGGGGCAGATCGCACAGATACGCAGTATTTT
v_gene: TRBV12-3/TRBV12-4; d_gene: TRBD2; abundance: many; j_gene: TRBJ2-1; CDR3aa: CASSLKGREGHPNEQFF; CDR3nt: TGTGCCAGCAGTTTGAAGGGTCGGGAGGGCCATCCCAATGAGCAGTTCTTC
v_gene: TRBV29-1; d_gene: TRBD1; abundance: many; j_gene: TRBJ1-2; CDR3aa: CSAGEQGRGGYTF; CDR3nt: TGCAGCGCTGGAGAACAGGGGAGAGGAGGCTACACCTTC
v_gene: TRBV2; d_gene: NA; abundance: few; j_gene: TRBJ1-1; CDR3aa: CASKWGGVDTEAFF; CDR3nt: TGTGCCAGCAAGTGGGGGGGTGTCGACACTGAAGCTTTCTTT
v_gene: TRBV29-1; d_gene: TRBD1; abundance: few; j_gene: TRBJ2-1; CDR3aa: CSVGFLQGRGPGNEQFF; CDR3nt: TGCAGCGTTGGCTTCCTTCAGGGTAGGGGGCCTGGCAATGAGCAGTTCTTC
v_gene: TRBV28; d_gene: NA; abundance: many; j_gene: TRBJ2-6; CDR3aa: CANPGTLGANVLTF; CDR3nt: TGTGCCAACCCTGGCACCCTTGGGGCCAACGTCCTGACTTTC
v_gene: TRBV12-3/TRBV12-4; d_gene: NA; abundance: many; j_gene: TRBJ2-7; CDR3aa: CASSFLGDEQYF; CDR3nt: TGTGCCAGCAGTTTTTTAGGGGACGAGCAGTACTTC
v_gene: TRBV12-3/TRBV12-4; d_gene: TRBD2; abundance: many; j_gene: TRBJ2-1; CDR3aa: CASSSGTTNEQFF; CDR3nt: TGTGCCAGCAGTTCCGGGACTACCAATGAGCAGTTCTTC
v_gene: TRBV20-1; d_gene: NA; abundance: many; j_gene: TRBJ2-1; CDR3aa: CSARAQDVTEQFF; CDR3nt: TGCAGTGCTAGAGCCCAGGACGTAACTGAGCAGTTCTTC
v_gene: TRBV7-2; d_gene: NA; abundance: many; j_gene: TRBJ2-4; CDR3aa: CASSLADSKNIQYF; CDR3nt: TGTGCCAGCAGCTTAGCCGATTCCAAAAACATTCAGTACTTC
v_gene: TRBV10-2; d_gene: TRBD1; abundance: many; j_gene: TRBJ1-4; CDR3aa: CASRRGTGPFNEKLFF; CDR3nt: TGCGCCAGCAGACGGGGGACAGGCCCATTTAATGAAAAACTGTTTTTT
v_gene: TRBV29-1; d_gene: NA; abundance: many; j_gene: TRBJ2-5; CDR3aa: CSVGTETQYF; CDR3nt: TGCAGCGTGGGAACAGAGACCCAGTACTTC
v_gene: TRBV5-1; d_gene: NA; abundance: many; j_gene: TRBJ1-4; CDR3aa: CASSLPGPNEKLFF; CDR3nt: TGCGCCAGCAGCCTCCCGGGACCTAATGAAAAACTGTTTTTT
v_gene: TRBV20-1; d_gene: NA; abundance: many; j_gene: TRBJ2-7; CDR3aa: CSASIPGGVSYEQYF; CDR3nt: TGCAGTGCTAGCATACCCGGAGGGGTCTCCTACGAGCAGTACTTC
v_gene: TRBV5-1; d_gene: TRBD1; abundance: many; j_gene: TRBJ1-6; CDR3aa: CASSLGSGQGNSPLHF; CDR3nt: TGCGCCAGCAGCTTGGGGTCGGGACAGGGCAATTCACCCCTCCACTTT
v_gene: TRBV29-1; d_gene: NA; abundance: many; j_gene: TRBJ2-3; CDR3aa: CSVDRLPGADTQYF; CDR3nt: TGCAGCGTCGACAGACTCCCAGGAGCCGATACGCAGTATTTT
v_gene: TRBV7-3; d_gene: NA; abundance: many; j_gene: TRBJ2-1; CDR3aa: CASSLKGGNRRNEQFF; CDR3nt: TGTGCCAGCAGCTTAAAGGGCGGAAATCGTCGCAATGAGCAGTTCTTC
v_gene: TRBV14; d_gene: TRBD1; abundance: few; j_gene: TRBJ2-5; CDR3aa: CASSRGQAEEETQYF; CDR3nt: TGTGCCAGCAGCCGGGGACAGGCTGAGGAAGAGACCCAGTACTTC
v_gene: TRBV2; d_gene: NA; abundance: many; j_gene: TRBJ2-6; CDR3aa: CASSDEGSGANVLTF; CDR3nt: TGTGCCAGCAGTGATGAGGGATCTGGGGCCAACGTCCTGACTTTC
v_gene: TRBV12-3/TRBV12-4; d_gene: TRBD2; abundance: many; j_gene: TRBJ2-1; CDR3aa: CASSFVRGIGNEQFF; CDR3nt: TGTGCCAGCAGTTTCGTGCGGGGGATTGGGAATGAGCAGTTCTTC
v_gene: TRBV20-1; d_gene: TRBD1; abundance: many; j_gene: TRBJ2-1; CDR3aa: CSARTGQANNEQFF; CDR3nt: TGCAGTGCTAGAACGGGACAGGCCAACAATGAGCAGTTCTTC
v_gene: TRBV29-1; d_gene: NA; abundance: NA; j_gene: TRBJ1-2; CDR3aa: CSVEGVSESGYGYTF; CDR3nt: TGCAGCGTTGAGGGGGTGTCAGAATCGGGGTATGGCTACACCTTC
v_gene: TRBV10-3; d_gene: NA; abundance: many; j_gene: TRBJ2-1; CDR3aa: CAISASSYNEQFF; CDR3nt: TGTGCCATCAGTGCTAGCTCCTACAATGAGCAGTTCTTC
v_gene: TRBV29-1; d_gene: NA; abundance: many; j_gene: TRBJ2-1; CDR3aa: CSVEGDTNEQFF; CDR3nt: TGCAGCGTTGAAGGGGATACCAATGAGCAGTTCTTC
v_gene: TRBV7-9; d_gene: TRBD2; abundance: many; j_gene: TRBJ2-1; CDR3aa: CASSLGREVGDEQFF; CDR3nt: TGTGCCAGCAGCCTAGGGCGGGAGGTAGGTGATGAGCAGTTCTTC
v_gene: TRBV28; d_gene: TRBD2; abundance: many; j_gene: TRBJ2-5; CDR3aa: CASSLTGLAGETQYF; CDR3nt: TGTGCCAGCAGCCTTACGGGACTAGCAGGAGAGACCCAGTACTTC
v_gene: TRBV7-6; d_gene: NA; abundance: many; j_gene: TRBJ1-4; CDR3aa: CASSRQRGGANEKLFF; CDR3nt: TGTGCCAGCAGTAGACAGCGCGGCGGGGCTAATGAAAAACTGTTTTTT
v_gene: TRBV20-1; d_gene: NA; abundance: NA; j_gene: TRBJ1-1; CDR3aa: CSALRRGNTEAFF; CDR3nt: TGCAGTGCGCTGCGAAGGGGCAACACTGAAGCGTTCTTT
v_gene: TRBV12-3/TRBV12-4; d_gene: NA; abundance: many; j_gene: TRBJ2-1; CDR3aa: CASSLKGVTAYNEQFF; CDR3nt: TGTGCCAGCAGTTTAAAAGGTGTGACCGCCTACAATGAGCAGTTCTTC
v_gene: TRBV27; d_gene: NA; abundance: many; j_gene: TRBJ2-5; CDR3aa: CASSLMGSGAQETQYF; CDR3nt: TGTGCCAGCAGTTTAATGGGTAGCGGAGCCCAAGAGACCCAGTACTTC
v_gene: TRBV11-2; d_gene: NA; abundance: many; j_gene: TRBJ2-5; CDR3aa: CASSSVWDQYF; CDR3nt: TGTGCCAGCAGCTCCGTCTGGGACCAGTACTTC
v_gene: TRBV9; d_gene: TRBD2; abundance: many; j_gene: TRBJ2-3; CDR3aa: CASSVGSGGGTDTQYF; CDR3nt: TGTGCCAGCAGCGTAGGAAGCGGGGGGGGGACAGATACGCAGTATTTT
v_gene: TRBV7-9; d_gene: NA; abundance: many; j_gene: TRBJ1-1; CDR3aa: CASSYRDGRTEAFF; CDR3nt: TGTGCCAGCAGCTACCGGGACGGGCGGACTGAAGCTTTCTTT
v_gene: TRBV7-9; d_gene: NA; abundance: many; j_gene: TRBJ2-3; CDR3aa: CASSTRDNTDTQYF; CDR3nt: TGTGCCAGCAGCACCCGGGACAACACAGATACGCAGTATTTT
v_gene: TRBV7-9; d_gene: NA; abundance: many; j_gene: TRBJ1-1; CDR3aa: CASQIWTDNTEAFF; CDR3nt: TGTGCCAGCCAAATATGGACGGATAACACTGAAGCTTTCTTT
v_gene: TRBV27; d_gene: NA; abundance: many; j_gene: TRBJ2-7; CDR3aa: CASSFGADPYEQYF; CDR3nt: TGTGCCAGCAGTTTCGGGGCAGACCCCTACGAGCAGTACTTC
v_gene: TRBV29-1; d_gene: NA; abundance: many; j_gene: TRBJ1-1; CDR3aa: CSVEWGEAGTNTEAFF; CDR3nt: TGCAGCGTTGAGTGGGGGGAAGCGGGAACGAACACTGAAGCTTTCTTT
v_gene: TRBV7-9; d_gene: NA; abundance: many; j_gene: TRBJ2-7; CDR3aa: CASSLDLGYEQYF; CDR3nt: TGTGCCAGCAGCTTAGATCTGGGTTACGAGCAGTACTTC
v_gene: TRBV11-3; d_gene: NA; abundance: NA; j_gene: TRBJ2-1; CDR3aa: CASSQSPGGSLYNEQFF; CDR3nt: TGTGCCAGCAGCCAAAGTCCCGGGGGATCCCTTTACAATGAGCAGTTCTTC
v_gene: TRBV5-1; d_gene: NA; abundance: many; j_gene: TRBJ2-1; CDR3aa: CASSSPTVYEQFF; CDR3nt: TGCGCCAGCAGCTCCCCGACGGTTTATGAGCAGTTCTTC
v_gene: TRBV5-1; d_gene: TRBD2; abundance: many; j_gene: TRBJ2-1; CDR3aa: CASSLVRTSFANEQFF; CDR3nt: TGCGCCAGCAGCTTGGTGAGGACTAGCTTTGCCAATGAGCAGTTCTTC